This TCR beta chain was identified in a study of T cell responses to AZD1222 COVID-19 vaccine. Overall study results and limits: There were vaccine-associated CD4 TCRs across spike, dominant at 160-218 and 743-854. Scientists sampled the repertoires only once the peak T cell response had passed. The donor group comprised mostly white British people and more females; the analysis possibly underestimated clonal diversity.

The data were produced by immunoSEQ multiplex PCR, yet TCRdb's version contains in-frame clones alone and is incomplete. This repertoire shows more than 100,000 clones, 80% to 90% found once; its top ten account for approximately 7.5%. V trimming: 5 bases; J trimming: 3 bases; junction bases outside the gene matches: 17. The CDR3 is 19 residues long. Per germline, CDR1 SNHLY and CDR2 FYNNEI. As to this clone: Its antigen is not identified.

This sequence joins TRBV2 and TRBJ2-7, with TRBD2 identical over 12 bases. This receptor was identified in an adult in good health. Sequencing was performed on peripheral blood, taken on day 0 of AZD1222 vaccination. The CDR3 nucleotides are TGTGCCAGCAGTCCTAGCTGGGCGACTACTAGCGGGAGGATCTACGAGCAGTACTTC. As protein: CASSPSWATTSGRIYEQYF.